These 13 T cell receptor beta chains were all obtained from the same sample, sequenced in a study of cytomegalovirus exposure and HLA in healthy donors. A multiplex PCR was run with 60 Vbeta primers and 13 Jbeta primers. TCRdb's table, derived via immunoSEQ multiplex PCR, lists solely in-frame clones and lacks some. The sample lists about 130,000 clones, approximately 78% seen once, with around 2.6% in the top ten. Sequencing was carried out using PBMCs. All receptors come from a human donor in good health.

The CDR3: CASSGPATAFSTQYF. The CDR3 DNA is TGTGCCAGCAGTGGGCCTGCAACAGCCTTTTCTACGCAGTATTTT. The chain is built from TRBV25-1 and TRBJ2-3; D gene uncertain. V lost 4 bases, J lost 8 bases, and 19 bases lay in between. Germline-derived CDR1 and CDR2 are MGHDK and SYGVNS. The CDR3 runs 15 residues. The full variable domain, its missing parts supplied by reference TRBV25-1 and TRBJ2-3, is EADIYQTPRYLVIGTGKKITLECSQTMGHDKMYWYQQDPGMELHLIHYSYGVNSTEKGDLSSESTVSRIRTEHFPLTLESARPSHTSQYLCASSGPATAFSTQYFGPGTRLTVL.

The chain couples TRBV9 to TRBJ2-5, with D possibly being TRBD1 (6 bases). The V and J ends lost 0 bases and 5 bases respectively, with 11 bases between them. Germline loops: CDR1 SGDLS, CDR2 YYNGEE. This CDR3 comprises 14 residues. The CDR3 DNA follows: TGTGCCAGCAGCGTAGCATGGGGGCGGGAGACCCAGTACTTC. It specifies CASSVAWGRETQYF. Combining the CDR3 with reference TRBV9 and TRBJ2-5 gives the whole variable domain DSGVTQTPKHLITATGQRVTLRCSPRSGDLSVYWYQQSLDQGLQFLIQYYNGEERAKGNILERFSAQQFPDLHSELNLSSLELGDSALYFCASSVAWGRETQYFGPGTRLLVL.

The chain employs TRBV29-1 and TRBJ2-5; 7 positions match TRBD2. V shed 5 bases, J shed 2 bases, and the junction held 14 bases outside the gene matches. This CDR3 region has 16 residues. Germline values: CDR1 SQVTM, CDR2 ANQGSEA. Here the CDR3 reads CSVSGLSGVTQETQYF. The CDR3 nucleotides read TGCAGCGTTTCGGGCCTGAGCGGGGTAACACAAGAGACCCAGTACTTC. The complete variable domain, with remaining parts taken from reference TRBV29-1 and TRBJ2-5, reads SAVISQKPSRDICQRGTSLTIQCQVDSQVTMMFWYRQQPGQSLTLIATANQGSEATYESGFVIDKFPISRPNLTFSTLTVSNMSPEDSSIYLCSVSGLSGVTQETQYFGPGTRLLVL.

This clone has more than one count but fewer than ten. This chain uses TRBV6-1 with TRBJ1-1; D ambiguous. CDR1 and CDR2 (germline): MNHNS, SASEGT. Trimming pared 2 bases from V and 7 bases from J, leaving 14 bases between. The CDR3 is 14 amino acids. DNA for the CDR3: TGTGCCAGCAGTGAAAGGAGATCCTTGGGTGAAGCTTTCTTT. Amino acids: CASSERRSLGEAFF.

In DNA, the CDR3 is TGTGCCAGCAGCCCTGTGGCAGGTCCCGTCTACGAGCAGTACTTC. It specifies CASSPVAGPVYEQYF. The chain couples TRBV5-5 to TRBJ2-7; D unclear. Deletions cut 4 bases from V and 3 bases from J, with 17 bases between. The CDR3 spans 15 residues. CDR1 is SGHKS and CDR2 is YYEKEE in the germline V gene (reference sequence).

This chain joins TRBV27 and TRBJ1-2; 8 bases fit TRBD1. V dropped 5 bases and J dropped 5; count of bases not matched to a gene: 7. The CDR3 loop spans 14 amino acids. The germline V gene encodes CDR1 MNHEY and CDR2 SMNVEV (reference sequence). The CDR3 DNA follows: TGTGCCAGCAGTCTCATGACAGGGGATTATGGCTACACCTTC. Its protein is CASSLMTGDYGYTF.

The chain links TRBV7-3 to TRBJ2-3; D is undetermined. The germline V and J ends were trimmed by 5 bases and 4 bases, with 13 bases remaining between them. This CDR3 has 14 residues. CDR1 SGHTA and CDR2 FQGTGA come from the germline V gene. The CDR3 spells CASSPTANPDTQYF. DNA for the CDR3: TGTGCCAGCAGCCCCACAGCCAATCCAGATACGCAGTATTTT.

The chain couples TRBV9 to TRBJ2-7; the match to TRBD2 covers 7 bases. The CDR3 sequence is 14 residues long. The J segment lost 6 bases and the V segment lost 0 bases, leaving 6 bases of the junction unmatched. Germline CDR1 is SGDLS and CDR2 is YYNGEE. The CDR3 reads CASSVGDYPLEQYF. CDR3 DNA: TGTGCCAGCAGCGTAGGGGACTACCCCCTCGAGCAGTACTTC.

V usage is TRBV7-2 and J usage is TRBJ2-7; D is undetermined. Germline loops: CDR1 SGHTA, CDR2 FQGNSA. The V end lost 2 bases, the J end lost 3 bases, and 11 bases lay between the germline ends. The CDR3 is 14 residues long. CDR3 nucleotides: TGTGCCAGCAGCTTACTCGCGGCACTCTACGAGCAGTACTTC. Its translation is CASSLLAALYEQYF.

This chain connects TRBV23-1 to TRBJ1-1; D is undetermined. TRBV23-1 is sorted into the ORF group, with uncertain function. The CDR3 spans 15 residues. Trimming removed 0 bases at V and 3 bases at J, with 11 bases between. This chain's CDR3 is CASSQSGRRDTEAFF. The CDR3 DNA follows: TGCGCCAGCAGTCAATCCGGCAGGAGGGACACTGAAGCTTTCTTT.

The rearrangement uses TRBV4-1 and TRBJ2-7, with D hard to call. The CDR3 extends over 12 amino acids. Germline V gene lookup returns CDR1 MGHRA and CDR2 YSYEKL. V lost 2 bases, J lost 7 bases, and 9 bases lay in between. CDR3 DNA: TGCGCCAGCAGCCAATCCATCGGGGAGCAGTACTTC. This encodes CASSQSIGEQYF.

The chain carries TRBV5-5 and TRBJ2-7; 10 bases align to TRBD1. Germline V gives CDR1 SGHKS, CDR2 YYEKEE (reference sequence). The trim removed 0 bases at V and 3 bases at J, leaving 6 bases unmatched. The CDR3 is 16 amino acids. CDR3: CASSLGPDRGVYEQYF. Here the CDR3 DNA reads TGTGCCAGCAGCTTGGGGCCGGACAGGGGGGTCTACGAGCAGTACTTC. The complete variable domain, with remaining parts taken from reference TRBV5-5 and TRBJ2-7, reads DAGVTQSPTHLIKTRGQQVTLRCSPISGHKSVSWYQQVLGQGPQFIFQYYEKEERGRGNFPDRFSARQFPNYSSELNVNALLLGDSALYLCASSLGPDRGVYEQYFGPGTRLTVT.

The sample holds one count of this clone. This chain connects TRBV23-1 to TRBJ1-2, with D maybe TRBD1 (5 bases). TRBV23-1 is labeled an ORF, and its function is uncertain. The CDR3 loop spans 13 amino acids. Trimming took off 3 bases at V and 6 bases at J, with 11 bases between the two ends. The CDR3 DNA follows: TGCGCCAGCAGTCAGGTAGGGGCGGATGGCTACACCTTC. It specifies CASSQVGADGYTF.